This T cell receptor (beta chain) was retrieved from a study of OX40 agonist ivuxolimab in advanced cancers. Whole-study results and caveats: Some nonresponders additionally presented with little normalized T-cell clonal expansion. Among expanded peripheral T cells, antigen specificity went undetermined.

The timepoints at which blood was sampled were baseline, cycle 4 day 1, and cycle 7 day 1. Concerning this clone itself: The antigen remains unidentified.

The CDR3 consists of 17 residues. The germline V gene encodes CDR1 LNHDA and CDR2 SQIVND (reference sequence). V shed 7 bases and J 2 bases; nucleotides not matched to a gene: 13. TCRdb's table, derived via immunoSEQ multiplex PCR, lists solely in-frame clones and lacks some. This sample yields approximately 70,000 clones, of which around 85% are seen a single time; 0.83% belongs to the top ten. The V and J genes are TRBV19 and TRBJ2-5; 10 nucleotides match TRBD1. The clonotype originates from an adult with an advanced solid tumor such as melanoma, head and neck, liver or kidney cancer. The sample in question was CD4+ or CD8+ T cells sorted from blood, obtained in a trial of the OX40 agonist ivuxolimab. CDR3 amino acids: CASTKGTGVGIQETQYF. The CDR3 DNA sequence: TGTGCCAGTACTAAAGGGACAGGGGTGGGGATTCAAGAGACCCAGTACTTC.